This T cell receptor (beta chain) was recovered during a study of radiation and T cells in renal cell carcinoma (dated by TCRdb to 2019 to 2021). For the wider study: Samples came from a clinical trial, in which primary renal cell carcinomas received 15 Gy stereotactic body radiation therapy followed by nephrectomy 4 weeks later. A total of under 60 samples underwent TCR beta sequencing, made up of some 26 tumors and about 27 peripheral blood samples. Across all 53 samples, roughly 3,700,000 unique CDR3 nucleotide sequences encoding 2 million to 3 million unique CDR3 amino acid sequences were identified.

General study outcomes and caveats: No pretreatment tumor biopsies were available, so the baseline intratumoral presence of clonotypes could not be determined. With a single-armed trial design, the study had no way to address how radiation dose or scheduling affects the TCR repertoire. Tracking of blood repertoire dynamics stopped at three to five weeks after treatment, with no follow-up past that point. Top tumor clonotypes rose in blood from baseline to 2 weeks post-radiation, then contracted by 4 weeks, suggesting transient expansion of tumor-resident clones.

Reading from cysteine to phenylalanine, the CDR3 counts 13 amino acids. Here the CDR3 DNA is all that survives: 39 bases in frame from base 1. V is clipped by 3 bases and J by 1 base, and the sequence between their germline boundaries is 7 bases long. Looking up the germline V gene yields CDR1 SGDLS and CDR2 YYNGEE. The label giving this sample's time point can be read as: baseline pretreatment blood. Taken with the paper, the label for treatment or condition translates to: 15 Gy SBRT to primary tumor, nephrectomy 4 weeks later. To follow tumor-enriched clonotypes, serial peripheral blood was collected from radiation-treated patients at baseline and at 2 weeks and 4 weeks after SBRT. Every patient had renal cell carcinoma of clear cell pathology. The QIAamp DNA Blood Mini Kit (Qiagen) was used to prepare genomic DNA for TCR sequencing. Samples were included in the analyses only if all quality control checks were passed.

Following the manufacturer's recommendations, the immunoSEQ kit was used to generate TCR beta libraries from genomic DNA. Library preparation used a first multiplex PCR with proprietary primers, then a second PCR adding unique barcodes, with bead cleanups after each round. Each sample batch included a kit-provided positive control reaction and a negative control reaction. The final libraries underwent checking on an Agilent 4200 TapeStation D1000 ScreenTape, volumetric pooling, and quantification by qPCR. Sequencing was performed on an Illumina NextSeq500 using a MidOutput 150-cycle cartridge, with 156 Read1 cycles, 15 Index1 cycles, and the kit custom primers. The pooled library was loaded at around 1.1 pM with about 18% PhiX control spiked in. The source study handled its data this way. Vendor-processed data were analyzed in R, with a clonotype defined as all T cells sharing the same CDR3 nucleotide sequence. For clone abundance analyses, frequencies were normalized to the 10,000 most abundant clones in each sample. Public T cell clones, averaging fewer than five per sample, were removed before analysis. Tumor-enriched and baseline blood-enriched clonotypes were defined by at least a 32-fold difference in abundance between compartments. A beta-binomial differential abundance model was used to identify clonotypes that were expanded or contracted between blood time points. Similarity between tumor and blood repertoires was quantified using the Baroni-Urbani and Buser coefficient, and groups were compared with two-tailed Wilcoxon tests in R. Not all clones reach the TCRdb copy of this immuneACCESS table, which keeps in-frame sequences only. Checked studies attribute under half of the gap to unresolved V genes and leave the rest unexplained. That table furnishes V, J and clone size, whereas the DNA furnished D and trimming. This sample has 100,000 to 150,000 clones in its table, and approximately 82% of those were observed once. About 3% of the sample is taken by the ten largest.

Remarks on this clone: Its binding antigen is unknown. The input lacks base qualities; no much larger clone sits a single base away.

The chain uses TRBV9 and TRBJ2-5; the D gene is unclear. The sequencing used blood, collected from a patient whose treatment included radiotherapy and nephrectomy. The receptor was derived from a woman in her sixties with renal cell carcinoma. The sequence in DNA is TGTGCCAGCAGCGCCGGCTCCCAAGAGACCCAGTACTTC. The translation is CASSAGSQETQYF. Joined to the reference TRBV9 and TRBJ2-5 proteins, this CDR3 gives the full variable domain: DSGVTQTPKHLITATGQRVTLRCSPRSGDLSVYWYQQSLDQGLQFLIQYYNGEERAKGNILERFSAQQFPDLHSELNLSSLELGDSALYFCASSAGSQETQYFGPGTRLLVL.